Given below is one T cell receptor beta chain in context. Its antigen is currently unknown. The V gene's germline CDR1 is LNHDA and CDR2 SQIVND (reference sequence). The CDR3 loop spans 15 amino acids. Trimming took off 8 bases at V and 5 bases at J, with 19 bases between the two ends. MiXCR was run by TCRdb on the 5' RACE reads, yielding one entry per CDR3 protein. The sample contains around 400,000 distinct CDR3 sequences, more than 9% of which appear only once. This entry belongs to a study of T cells after yellow fever vaccination. Whole-study context: Any fraction with a low cell number was prepared using SMART-Seq v4 Ultra Low Input.

Study-level points and caveats: Abundant clonotypes from the bulk population could get into FACS-sorted repertoires as contaminants. A large majority of primary-vaccination clones showed up again after the booster (about 97% CD4, around 90% CD8).

The source is a man younger than 35 who received the YFV17D yellow fever vaccine. The rearrangement links TRBV19 to TRBJ2-1, with D perhaps given as TRBD1 or TRBD2 (5 bases each). The material sequenced was PBMCs, taken on the day of the first yellow fever vaccination. CDR3 region: CASVPRGRPHNEQFF. In DNA form, the CDR3 reads TGTGCCAGTGTACCACGGGGACGACCCCACAATGAGCAGTTCTTC.